The T cell receptor (beta chain) under discussion was sequenced for a study of vaccination and CD4 T cells after COVID-19 (dated by TCRdb to 2022 to 2024). A note on the overall study: Convalescent patients had a positive SARS-CoV-2 result on nasal swab PCR, and of these patients, several had mild disease and one had severe disease. The spike-specific CD4+ TCR repertoire was compared before and after mRNA vaccination in nine to ten COVID-19 convalescent patients and several infection-naive healthy vaccine recipients. The convalescent cohort included six males and four females, with two Hispanic individuals, seven Caucasians, two Asians and one multiracial person. The time from the second vaccine dose to post-vaccine blood sampling had a median of roughly 72 days and ranged from about 14 to 250 days. Participants received two doses of either the Pfizer-BioNTech BNT162b2 vaccine (n=8) or the Moderna mRNA-1273 vaccine (n=2). Post-COVID blood samples were collected from convalescent patients a median of approximately 93 days after diagnosis, with a range of about 30 to 170 days. Control cultures used a CEFX viral epitope pool as positive control, an HIV-1 Nef peptide pool as negative control, or no peptide. For stimulating the cultures, overlapping spike peptide pools were used, derived from SARS-CoV-2 as well as from the common cold coronaviruses HCoV-NL63, HCoV-OC43 and HCoV-229E. What the authors observed across the whole study: An increase in the median number of SARS-CoV-2-reactive clonotypes from 20 to 25 after infection to approximately 41 after vaccination was observed, but the change was not found to be significant. Nearly all vaccine-specific clones in convalescent patients (304 of 307) were mono-reactive for SARS-CoV-2 spike rather than cross-reactive with common cold coronaviruses. In convalescent patients, a median roughly 87% of post-vaccine SARS-CoV-2-reactive clones were detected only after vaccination, and vaccine-specific priming was suggested by this finding. The number of convalescent patients in the study was relatively small, and the study did not examine early timepoints following natural infection.

Receptor amplification or capture employed PCR. DNA from cultured CD4+ T cells was subjected to TCR sequencing with the Oncomine TCR Beta short-read assay at the Johns Hopkins FTIC core. The QIAamp micro DNA kit was used to extract genomic DNA from the cultured CD4+ T cells. Oncomine TCR Beta libraries from cultured CD4+ T cells were pooled with unique dual indexes and sequenced on an Illumina iSeq 100. In the paper's pipeline: Non-productive sequences were removed, and CDR3s that did not start with C, did not end with F or W, or were shorter than 7 amino acids were discarded. The MANAFEST web application was used to identify antigen-specific clonotypes by comparing peptide-stimulated wells against reference wells and other culture wells. For a clone to be called positive, the clone needed an FDR below 0.05, an odds ratio above 5, and a productive frequency above 0.1% in at least two of three replicate wells. Clonotypes that were significantly expanded in both SARS-CoV-2 spike wells and at least one common cold coronavirus spike condition were defined as cross-reactive. Similarity between CDR3 sequences was evaluated in R version 3.6.1 using Levenshtein distances (stringdist) and unrooted phylogenetic trees (ape). Using fastp at Q25 and MiXCR, TCRdb reprocessed the public reads and kept productive beta chains. Duplicate CDR3 protein sequences are folded into a single record with the most common DNA and genes. These V and J calls are TCRdb output, not the study's own analysis. The sample data list about 19,000 distinct CDR3 sequences, and 60% to 70% of these were observed just once. The ten largest clones represent roughly 8.3% of the sample.

The treatment or condition label on this specimen signifies: approximately nine-day PBMC culture with coronavirus spike peptide pools or control peptides (ViraFEST assay). The ViraFEST assay, used in the study, expanded antigen-specific T cells with peptide pools and then identified the expanded clonotypes through TCR sequencing. The positive SARS-CoV-2 PCR tests of the convalescent patients were dated from March to December 2020, before the Alpha, Beta and Delta variants emerged in the United States. Each well held 2.1 million or so PBMCs cultured in IMDM containing approximately 5% human AB serum and approximately 9.6 IU/ml IL-2, with 8.5 to 10 ug/ml peptide pools added. Half of the culture medium was replaced with fresh IL-2-containing medium on days 3 and 7. After approximately eleven days of culture, CD4+ T cells were isolated by negative selection using the EasySep CD4+ T cell isolation kit. Ficoll-Paque Plus gradient centrifugation was used to isolate PBMCs from whole blood, and the isolated PBMCs were then either used fresh or cryopreserved at -140C. Triplicate wells were generally used for each culture condition.

For CDR1 and CDR2, the germline V gene lists SGHNT and YENEEA. V and J are truncated by 1 base and 1 base respectively, leaving an intervening sequence of 12 bases. The CDR3 holds 16 amino acids from the cysteine to the phenylalanine. Only the CDR3 DNA stays, 48 bases, in frame from base 1. A note on this clonotype: Its cognate antigen has yet to be identified. No quality values exist for individual bases; no much larger clone is one base distant.

The sequence came from a human donor who had recovered from COVID-19. This sequence uses TRBV11-3 and TRBJ2-3; the D gene cannot be named for sure. The sample was CD4+ T cells from blood, cultured in vitro. The sequence in DNA is TGTGCCAGCAGCTTAGCGAGGATGCCGGGCACAGATACGCAGTATTTT. Translated, this gives CASSLARMPGTDTQYF.